These 14 T cell receptor beta chains were sequenced from one sample in a study of T cell repertoires in cytomegalovirus infection. MiXCR, applied by TCRdb to the reads, yields one record per CDR3 protein. The data contain more than 500,000 distinct CDR3 sequences, about 15% of them singletons. Sequenced sample: CD8+ T cells from PBMCs. These receptors were collected from a human donor in good health (CMV status not recorded). Some clones in this sample may be carry-over from other donors' samples.

In the case of this clonotype: A much bigger clone sits one base away, suggesting this may be a read error. The chain links TRBV27 to TRBJ2-1; either TRBD1 or TRBD2 may supply D (5 bases each). This CDR3 spans 14 amino acids. CDR1 is MNHEY, CDR2 SMNVEV, per germline (reference sequence). The CDR3 protein is CSSSFALRGDEQFF. CDR3 in DNA: TGTTCCAGCAGTTTTGCGTTGAGAGGGGATGAGCAGTTCTTC.

CDR3 in DNA: TGCGCCAGCAAAGGGACAGGGACCGAGACCCAGTACTTC. This translates into CASKGTGTETQYF. The rearrangement joins TRBV10-2 to TRBJ2-5, with 9 bases lining up with TRBD1. The germline CDR1 and CDR2 sequences are WSHSY and SAAADI. The CDR3 contains 13 residues. V shed 7 bases, J shed 5 bases, and the junction held 5 bases outside the gene matches.

This chain links TRBV6-2 or TRBV6-3 with TRBJ1-2; D is uncertain. Trimming left V 1 base short and J 4 bases short, with 13 bases between. The CDR3 is 15 residues long. CDR1 is MNHEY and CDR2 is SVGEGT in the germline V gene. CDR3 in amino acids: CASSYWEGNLYGYTF. The CDR3 region has the DNA TGTGCCAGCAGTTACTGGGAGGGCAATCTCTATGGCTACACCTTC.

This clonotype was seen a handful of times. This chain uses TRBV28 with TRBJ1-1, with TRBD1 as a possible D gene (5 bases). The CDR3 is 12 amino acids. Trimming stripped 3 bases from V and 11 bases from J, with 13 bases between. The germline V gene has CDR1 MDHEN and CDR2 SYDVKM. The DNA for the CDR3 is TGTGCCAGCAGTTTTAGGACACCCCCGGCTTTCTTT. This codes for CASSFRTPPAFF.

This clonotype was counted only a few times. V usage is TRBV29-1 and J usage is TRBJ1-1; TRBD1 might be the D (6 bases). V was clipped by 0 bases and J by 8 bases, with 13 bases between them. This CDR3 spans 13 amino acids. CDR1 and CDR2 from the germline V gene are SQVTM and ANQGSEA. The CDR3 protein is CSVEDPDRDEAFF. In nucleotides, the CDR3 is TGCAGCGTTGAAGATCCGGACAGAGACGAAGCTTTCTTT.

The chain has TRBV20-1 and TRBJ1-5, with D tentatively TRBD1 (5 bases). V gave up 6 bases and J gave up 0 bases, with 12 bases separating them. The V gene's germline CDR1 is DFQATT and CDR2 SNEGSKA (reference sequence). There are 14 residues in the CDR3. DNA for the CDR3: TGCAGTGCCCCGGACAAATTTAGCAATCAGCCCCAGCATTTT. Amino acid sequence: CSAPDKFSNQPQHF.

The sample holds a few counts of this clonotype. This chain's CDR3 is CASSRSPPGFDFEAFF. In DNA form, the CDR3 reads TGTGCCAGCAGCCGATCGCCCCCGGGGTTCGACTTTGAAGCTTTCTTT. The chain is built from TRBV5-8 and TRBJ1-1; D ambiguous. There are 16 residues in the CDR3. Trimming shortened V by 4 bases and J by 7 bases, and 23 bases separated the two germline ends. Germline assignment: CDR1 SGHTS and CDR2 YDEGEE.

Points on this clonotype: This may stem from a read error, because a much larger clone lies one nucleotide away. The V and J genes are TRBV7-3 and TRBJ2-3; 9 bases are shared with TRBD2. CDR3 length: 14 residues. Germline assignment: CDR1 SGHTA and CDR2 FQGTGA. The CDR3 DNA reads TGTGCCAGCAGCTTTAGCGGGAGAGGAGATACGCAGAATTTT. It specifies CASSFSGRGDTQNF.

This clonotype was seen a handful of times. The chain combines TRBV28 with TRBJ2-7, with 13 bases aligning to TRBD2. Germline loops: CDR1 MDHEN, CDR2 SYDVKM. This CDR3 has 17 amino acids. V shed 5 bases, J shed 3 bases, and the junction held 10 bases outside the gene matches. The CDR3 DNA is TGTGCCAGCAGTCTTCTTCGGACTAGCGGGAGCTTCTACGAGCAGTACTTC. Protein product: CASSLLRTSGSFYEQYF.

The chain is built from TRBV7-6 and TRBJ2-3, with D maybe TRBD1 (6 bases). The CDR3 has 15 residues. Germline V gene sequence: CDR1 SGHVS, CDR2 FNYEAQ. The V end was cut by 6 bases, the J end by 1 base, with 14 bases between. The CDR3 sequence: CASSYDRLGTDTQYF. CDR3 sequence (DNA): TGTGCCAGCAGTTACGACAGGCTTGGCACAGATACGCAGTATTTT.

This clonotype has a count of ten or more. The rearrangement uses TRBV5-6 and TRBJ1-2; the D is unclear. The length of the CDR3 is 13 residues. Trimming removed 5 bases at V and 6 bases at J, with 14 bases between. Germline V gives CDR1 SGHDT, CDR2 YYEEEE. CDR3 sequence reads: CASSPGVANGYTF. In nucleotides, the CDR3 is TGTGCCAGCAGTCCGGGAGTCGCAAATGGCTACACCTTC.

This clonotype occurred a few times. V is TRBV3-1 and J is TRBJ2-7, with a weak D call TRBD2 (6 bases). The germline CDR1 and CDR2 sequences are LGHDT and YNNKEL (reference sequence). Between the trimmed V and J ends, which lost 0 bases and 0 bases, there was a span of 15 bases. The CDR3 covers 17 residues. Here the CDR3 DNA reads TGTGCCAGCAGCCAAGATCGAGCGGGCCTCCACTCCTACGAGCAGTACTTC. Amino acids: CASSQDRAGLHSYEQYF.

This chain links TRBV24-1 with TRBJ2-2; 7 positions agree with TRBD1. The CDR3 loop spans 16 amino acids. Unmatched junction bases numbered 7, after V lost 4 bases and J lost 3 bases. In germline, CDR1 is KGHDR, CDR2 SFDVKD. The CDR3 sequence is CATSETGTVYTGELFF. In DNA form, the CDR3 reads TGTGCCACCAGTGAAACCGGGACAGTTTACACCGGGGAGCTGTTTTTT.

Only a few counts were recorded for this clonotype. The chain uses TRBV5-6 and TRBJ1-1; D ambiguous. This CDR3 is built from 16 residues. Trimming cost V 0 bases and J 6 bases, with 18 bases left between them. Per the germline V gene, CDR1 is SGHDT and CDR2 is YYEEEE. This CDR3 is CASSLAMEGGRAEAFF. CDR3 nucleotides: TGTGCCAGCAGCTTGGCCATGGAAGGAGGCCGGGCTGAAGCTTTCTTT. The entire variable domain, with the rest obtained from reference TRBV5-6 and TRBJ1-1, is as follows: DAGVTQSPTHLIKTRGQQVTLRCSPKSGHDTVSWYQQALGQGPQFIFQYYEEEERQRGNFPDRFSGHQFPNYSSELNVNALLLGDSALYLCASSLAMEGGRAEAFFGQGTRLTVV.